This TCR beta chain was profiled in a study of cytotoxic CD8 clonotypes in ibrutinib-treated CLL. Regarding the study as a whole: The study found public clonotypes uncommon, contracting or stable on treatment. Having risen at ibrutinib response, clonality had fallen back toward baseline by progression.

With respect to this clone: Its antigen remains unidentified.

Generated by immunoSEQ multiplex PCR, the TCRdb table keeps only in-frame clones and is missing some. Among approximately 2,500 clones listed, 82% were seen once. The V gene's germline CDR1 is LNHDA and CDR2 SQIVND (reference sequence). This CDR3 comprises 15 residues. The V end was cut by 7 bases, the J end by 0 bases, with 15 bases between. This clonotype was sampled from a human donor with chronic lymphocytic leukemia. This chain uses TRBV19 with TRBJ1-1, with D perhaps matching TRBD1 (5 bases). The sequencing here drew on PBMCs, taken before ibrutinib treatment. The CDR3 reads CASTLRGNVNTEAFF. The CDR3 nucleotides are TGTGCCAGTACCCTGAGGGGTAACGTGAACACTGAAGCTTTCTTT.